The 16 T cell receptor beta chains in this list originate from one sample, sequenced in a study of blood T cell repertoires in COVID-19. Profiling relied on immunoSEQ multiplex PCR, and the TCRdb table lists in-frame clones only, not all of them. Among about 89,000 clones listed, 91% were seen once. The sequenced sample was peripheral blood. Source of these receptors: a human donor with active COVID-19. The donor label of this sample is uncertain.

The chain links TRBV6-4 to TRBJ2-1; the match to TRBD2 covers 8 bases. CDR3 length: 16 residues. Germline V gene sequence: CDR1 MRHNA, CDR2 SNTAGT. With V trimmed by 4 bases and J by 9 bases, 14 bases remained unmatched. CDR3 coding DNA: TGTGCCAGCAGTGCCGCTTCGGGAGGGCTATATCGTGAGCAGTTCTTC. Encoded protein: CASSAASGGLYREQFF.

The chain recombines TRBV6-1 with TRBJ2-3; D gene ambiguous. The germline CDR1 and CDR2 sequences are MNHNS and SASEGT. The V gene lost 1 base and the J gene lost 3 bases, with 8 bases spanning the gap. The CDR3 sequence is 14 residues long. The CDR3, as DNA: TGTGCCAGCAGTGAAGTAGAAGAAACAGATACGCAGTATTTT. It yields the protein CASSEVEETDTQYF.

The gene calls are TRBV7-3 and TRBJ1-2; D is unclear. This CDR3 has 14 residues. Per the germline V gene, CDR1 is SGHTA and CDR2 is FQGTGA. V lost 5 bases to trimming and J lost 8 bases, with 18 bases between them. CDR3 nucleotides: TGTGCCAGCAGCCCCTCGACCGCAACGGGGGGCTACACCTTC. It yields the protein CASSPSTATGGYTF.

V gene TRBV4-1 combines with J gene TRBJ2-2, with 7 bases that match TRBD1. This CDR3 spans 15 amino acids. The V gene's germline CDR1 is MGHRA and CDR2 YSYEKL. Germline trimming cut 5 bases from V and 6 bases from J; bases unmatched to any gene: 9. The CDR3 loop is CASSSDRAIAGELFF. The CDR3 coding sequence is TGCGCCAGCAGCTCCGACAGGGCAATCGCCGGGGAGCTGTTTTTT.

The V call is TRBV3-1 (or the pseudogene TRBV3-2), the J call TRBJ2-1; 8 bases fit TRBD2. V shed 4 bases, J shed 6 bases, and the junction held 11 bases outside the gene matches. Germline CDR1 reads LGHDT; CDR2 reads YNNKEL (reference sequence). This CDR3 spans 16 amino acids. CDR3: CASSLRGGYRGNEQFF. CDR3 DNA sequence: TGTGCCAGCAGCCTCCGGGGGGGCTATCGAGGCAATGAGCAGTTCTTC.

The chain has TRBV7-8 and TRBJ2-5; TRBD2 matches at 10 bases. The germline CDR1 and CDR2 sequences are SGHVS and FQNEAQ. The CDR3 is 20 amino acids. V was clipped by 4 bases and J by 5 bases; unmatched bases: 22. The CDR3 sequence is CASSSINPGLASLGGETQYF. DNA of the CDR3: TGTGCCAGCAGCTCGATAAATCCGGGACTAGCGAGCTTAGGTGGCGAGACCCAGTACTTC.

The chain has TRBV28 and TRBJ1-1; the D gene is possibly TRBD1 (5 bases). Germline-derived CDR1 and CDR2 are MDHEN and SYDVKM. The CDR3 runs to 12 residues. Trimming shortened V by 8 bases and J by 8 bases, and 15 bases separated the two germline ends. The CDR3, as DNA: TGTGCCAGCGGGGATCGGCAGGGCGAAGCTTTCTTT. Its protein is CASGDRQGEAFF.

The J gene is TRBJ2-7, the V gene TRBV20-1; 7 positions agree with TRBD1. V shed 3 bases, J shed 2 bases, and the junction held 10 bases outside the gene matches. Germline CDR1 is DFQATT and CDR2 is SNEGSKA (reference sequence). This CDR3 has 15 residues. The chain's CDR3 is CSASNRPGQPYEQYF. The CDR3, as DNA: TGCAGTGCTAGTAATCGTCCGGGACAGCCCTACGAGCAGTACTTC.

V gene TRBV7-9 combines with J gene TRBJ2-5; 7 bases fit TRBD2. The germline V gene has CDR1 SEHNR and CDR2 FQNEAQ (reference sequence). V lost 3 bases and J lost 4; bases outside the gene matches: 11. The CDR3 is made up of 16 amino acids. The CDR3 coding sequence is TGTGCCAGCAGCTTGGGCGGGGGTGACAGATCAGAGACCCAGTACTTC. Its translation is CASSLGGGDRSETQYF.

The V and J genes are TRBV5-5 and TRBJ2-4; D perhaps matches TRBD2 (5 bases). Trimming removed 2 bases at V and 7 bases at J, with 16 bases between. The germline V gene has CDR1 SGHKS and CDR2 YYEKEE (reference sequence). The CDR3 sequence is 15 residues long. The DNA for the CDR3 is TGTGCCAGCAGCTTAACTACAGCCTCGGGGAACATTCAGTACTTC. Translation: CASSLTTASGNIQYF.

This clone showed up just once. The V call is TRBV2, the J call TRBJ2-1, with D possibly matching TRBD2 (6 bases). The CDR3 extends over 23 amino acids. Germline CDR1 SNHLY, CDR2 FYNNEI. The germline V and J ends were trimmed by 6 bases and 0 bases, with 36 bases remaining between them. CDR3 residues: CASSRRTYPSDTRGESSYNEQFF. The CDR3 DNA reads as TGTGCCAGCAGCCGTCGTACCTATCCTAGCGACACGAGAGGAGAGAGCTCCTACAATGAGCAGTTCTTC. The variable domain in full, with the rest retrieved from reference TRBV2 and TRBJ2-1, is EPEVTQTPSHQVTQMGQEVILRCVPISNHLYFYWYRQILGQKVEFLVSFYNNEISEKSEIFDDQFSVERPDGSNFTLKIRSTKLEDSAMYFCASSRRTYPSDTRGESSYNEQFFGPGTRLTVL.

Written as DNA, the CDR3 is TGTGCCAGCAGCCATAATGAAAAACTGTTTTTT. Amino acid sequence: CASSHNEKLFF. The chain employs TRBV6-6 and TRBJ1-4; no definite D call. The germline V and J ends were trimmed by 6 bases and 4 bases, with 3 bases remaining between them. The germline CDR1 and CDR2 sequences are MNHNY and SVGAGI (reference sequence). The CDR3 consists of 11 residues.

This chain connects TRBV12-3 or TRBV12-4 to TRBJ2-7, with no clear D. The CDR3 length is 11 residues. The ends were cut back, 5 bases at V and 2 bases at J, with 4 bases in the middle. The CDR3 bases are TGTGCCAGCAGTACAACCTACGAGCAGTACTTC. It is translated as CASSTTYEQYF.

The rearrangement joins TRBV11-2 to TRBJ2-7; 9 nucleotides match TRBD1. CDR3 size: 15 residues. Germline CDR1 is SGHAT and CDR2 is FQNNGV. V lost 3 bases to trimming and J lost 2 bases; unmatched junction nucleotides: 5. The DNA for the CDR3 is TGTGCCAGCAGCTTGACCGGGACAGGGACCTACGAGCAGTACTTC. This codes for CASSLTGTGTYEQYF.

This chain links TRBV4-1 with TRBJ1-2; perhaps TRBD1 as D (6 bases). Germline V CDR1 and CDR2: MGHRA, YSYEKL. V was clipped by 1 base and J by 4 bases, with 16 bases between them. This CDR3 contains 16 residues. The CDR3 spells CASSQVDSRTVYGYTF. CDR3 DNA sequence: TGCGCCAGCAGCCAAGTTGACTCTCGGACAGTCTATGGCTACACCTTC.

The CDR3 nucleotides are TGTGCCAGCAGCTCCATAGGCGAGGGCTACGAGCAGTACTTC. This sequence encodes CASSSIGEGYEQYF. The chain joins TRBV4-2 to TRBJ2-7, with a weak D call TRBD2 (5 bases). CDR3 size: 14 residues. CDR1 and CDR2 from the germline V gene are LGHNA and YNFKEQ. Trimming stripped 5 bases from V and 3 bases from J, with 14 bases between.